The rows below give T cell receptor beta chains drawn from one sample of a study of shared clonotypes between healthy human individuals. Method: immunoSEQ multiplex PCR; TCRdb's copy keeps in-frame clones and lacks some. The table has fewer than 850,000 clones, less than 95% seen once; the top ten hold about 34%. Material: memory CD8+ T cells from PBMCs. The receptors were gathered from a man aged 18 to 30 in good health. Some clones in this sample may be carry-over from other donors' samples. Each CDR3 is given with its conserved first and last residue. D genes are given only for firm matches. Part of the rows lack a size; the others show once, few, many or a class for expanded clones.

clone_size	v_call	d_call	j_call	cdr3_nt	cdr3_aa
NA	TRBV11-1	NA	TRBJ2-1	TGTGCCAGCAGCTTGGACTCCCTCTACAATGAGCAGTTCTTC	CASSLDSLYNEQFF
NA	TRBV10-2	NA	TRBJ1-2	TGCGCCAGCAGTGACGGGGGGACTTTCAACAGATATGGCTACACCTTC	CASSDGGTFNRYGYTF
NA	TRBV5-1	TRBD2	TRBJ2-7	TGCGCCAGCAGCTTGGGCGGGGGATACGAGCAGTACTTC	CASSLGGGYEQYF
NA	TRBV5-6	TRBD2	TRBJ2-7	TGTGCCAGCAGCCCGACGACTAGCGGCGGCGAGCAGTACTTC	CASSPTTSGGEQYF
NA	TRBV15	NA	TRBJ1-2	TGTGCCACCAGCTCATACGGAGCTAACTATGGCTACACCTTC	CATSSYGANYGYTF
NA	TRBV28	NA	TRBJ2-7	TGTGCCAGCAGTATAGGGACTTTCTACGAGCAGTACTTC	CASSIGTFYEQYF
NA	TRBV7-8	NA	TRBJ2-3	TGTGCCAGCAGCTTGGACAACCCCACAGATACGCAGTATTTT	CASSLDNPTDTQYF
NA	TRBV11-2	NA	TRBJ2-3	TGTGCCAGCAGCTCTAGATCCGGGACAGATACGCAGTATTTT	CASSSRSGTDTQYF
NA	TRBV5-6	NA	TRBJ1-2	TGTGCCAGCAGCTTTCGTCCACCGAACTATGGCTACACCTTC	CASSFRPPNYGYTF
NA	TRBV29-1	NA	TRBJ2-1	TGCAGCGCCCCGGCCGATCGAGGGGGCAATGAGCAGTTCTTC	CSAPADRGGNEQFF
NA	TRBV7-2	TRBD1	TRBJ2-5	TGTGCCAGCAGCTTTGGGACAGGGGCACGGGAGACCCAGTACTTC	CASSFGTGARETQYF
NA	TRBV4-2	TRBD2	TRBJ2-1	TGTGCCAGCAGAGCGGGGGTTAACAATGAGCAGTTCTTC	CASRAGVNNEQFF
NA	TRBV9	NA	TRBJ2-5	TGTGCCAGCAGCGAGGGGCGGGCGGCCTCCGGCCGAGAGACCCAGTACTTC	CASSEGRAASGRETQYF
NA	TRBV28	TRBD1	TRBJ1-1	TGTGCCAGCAGGGACCGACAGGGGGCGCGTACTGAAGCTTTCTTT	CASRDRQGARTEAFF
NA	TRBV25-1	TRBD1	TRBJ1-4	TGTGCCAGTCAGGGGGCCCGCGGGGAAAAACTGTTTTTT	CASQGARGEKLFF
NA	TRBV13	NA	TRBJ2-6	TGTGCCAGCAGCTATGCCACCGGGGGCCTCAGCTCTGGGGCCAACGTCCTGACTTTC	CASSYATGGLSSGANVLTF
NA	TRBV6-5	NA	TRBJ1-1	TGTGCCAGCAGTTACTCGAATGTCCGTGGAAGCACTGAAGCTTTCTTT	CASSYSNVRGSTEAFF
NA	TRBV19	TRBD1	TRBJ1-2	TGTGCCAGTAGTCCACGGACAGGGGAATTTGGCTACACCTTC	CASSPRTGEFGYTF
once	TRBV16	NA	TRBJ1-2	TGTGCCAGCAGCCGTTCGCCGGGGCTGAGGGGCTACACCTTC	CASSRSPGLRGYTF
NA	TRBV21-1	NA	TRBJ1-1	TGTGCCAGCAGCAAAAAAGGGGGACGAAGGGACACTGAAGCTTTCTTT	CASSKKGGRRDTEAFF
NA	TRBV29-1	NA	TRBJ1-4	TGCAGCGGCCAAGGGGTTAGGGAAAAACTGTTTTTT	CSGQGVREKLFF
NA	TRBV4-1	TRBD2	TRBJ2-1	TGCGCCAGCAGCCAAGTGCTAGCGGGAGGCGATGAGCAGTTCTTC	CASSQVLAGGDEQFF
once	TRBV6-6	NA	TRBJ2-5	TGTGCCAGCAGTCATACAGGAAAAGATCGGGAGACCCAGTACTTC	CASSHTGKDRETQYF
NA	TRBV15	NA	TRBJ1-1	TGTGCCACCAGCAGAGATTGGGGGGGCCTTGGCACTGAAGCTTTCTTT	CATSRDWGGLGTEAFF
NA	TRBV9	TRBD2	TRBJ2-1	TGTGCCAGCAGCGTCGAGGGAGGGGTGAAAAATGAGCAGTTCTTC	CASSVEGGVKNEQFF
NA	TRBV11-2	NA	TRBJ2-7	TGTGCCAGCAGGCCTAAGGGGATACTTACCTACGAGCAGTACTTC	CASRPKGILTYEQYF
NA	TRBV29-1	NA	TRBJ2-7	TGCAGCGCAGTAGGTTTTGGGGCGGGAACCTACGAGCAGTACTTC	CSAVGFGAGTYEQYF
few	TRBV19	NA	TRBJ1-1	TGTGCCAGCGCCTTTGGCAGCAACACTGAAGCTTTCTTT	CASAFGSNTEAFF
NA	TRBV30	NA	TRBJ2-5	TGTGCCTGGACCCCTACAGACCGGATCGGCAATTTGGCCCAGTACTTC	CAWTPTDRIGNLAQYF
NA	TRBV5-1	NA	TRBJ1-1	TGCGCCAGCAGCTTGGGGCGAAGGGCGAACACTGAAGCTTTCTTT	CASSLGRRANTEAFF
once	TRBV5-1	NA	TRBJ1-2	TGCGCCAGCAGCTTGGAGCGCTTCTATGGCTACACCTTC	CASSLERFYGYTF
NA	TRBV27	NA	TRBJ2-7	TGTGCCAGCAGTTTAGGAGTAACCTACGAGCAGTACTTC	CASSLGVTYEQYF
NA	TRBV7-9	NA	TRBJ2-1	TGTGCCAGCAGCTTAGTTACCGAAAGCTCCTACAATGAGCAGTTCTTC	CASSLVTESSYNEQFF
once	TRBV7-2	NA	TRBJ2-5	TGTGCCAGCAGCCCAGAATGGAGGCGGGGCGAGACCCAGTACTTC	CASSPEWRRGETQYF
NA	TRBV5-6	NA	TRBJ2-5	TGTGCCAGCAGCTTGGACAGGGTCTCAGAGACCCAGTACTTC	CASSLDRVSETQYF